These 2 T cell receptor beta chains came from one sample sequenced in a study of blood T cell repertoires in COVID-19. Assay used: immunoSEQ multiplex PCR; TCRdb lists only in-frame clones, some missing. This sample has some 240,000 clones, with about 90% found just once. Sequencing was done on a sample of peripheral blood. These receptor sequences come from a woman aged 65 to 85 with COVID-19, enrolled during active disease.

This clone has a handful of counts. The J gene is TRBJ2-7, the V gene TRBV2; 7 positions match TRBD2. With 2 bases clipped from V and 2 bases from J, the junction kept 6 bases outside the gene matches. CDR1 and CDR2 from the germline V gene are SNHLY and FYNNEI. The CDR3 totals 15 residues. As DNA, the CDR3 is TGTGCCAGCAGTGAATCGGCTAGCGGTCCCTACGAGCAGTACTTC. It translates to CASSESASGPYEQYF.

This clone was seen only once. The V and J genes are TRBV6-5 and TRBJ1-6; 8 bases are shared with TRBD1. V shed 9 bases, J shed 11 bases, and the junction held 6 bases outside the gene matches. The germline V gene has CDR1 MNHEY and CDR2 SVGAGI. The CDR3 extends over 12 amino acids. DNA for the CDR3: TGTGCCAGTGACAGGGGTAGTCCACCCCTCCACTTT. Residues: CASDRGSPPLHF.